The next 19 T cell receptor beta chains were all read from a single sample in a study of CXCR3-negative and CXCR3-positive naive CD8 T cells. Regarding the study as a whole: The study found more hydrophobic TRB CDR3s in CXCR3-positive naive cells than in CXCR3-negative naive cells.

Which antigens these TCRs recognize remains unknown. Researchers prepared the TRB cDNA libraries using 5' RACE with UMI labels. TCRdb processed the 5' RACE reads again and assigns one entry to each CDR3 protein, with no DNA. This sample's table has tens of thousands of distinct CDR3 sequences. Input material: naive CXCR3+ CD8+ T cells from blood. This sample's subset: CD45RO-CCR7+CD27+CD95- naive CD8+ T cells expressing CXCR3 (TNR3+). The receptor set was obtained from a human donor in good health. Some clones in this sample may be carry-over from other donors' samples.

CDR3 residues: CSVDTGRRSGNTIYF. The rearrangement joins TRBV29-1 to TRBJ1-3; TCRdb's D call of TRBD1 is untestable without DNA. The CDR3 covers 15 residues. From germline, CDR1 is SQVTM and CDR2 ANQGSEA.

The chain recombines TRBV9 with TRBJ2-3; the D gene TCRdb calls, TRBD2, cannot be checked with no DNA. CDR1 and CDR2 (germline): SGDLS, YYNGEE. The CDR3 runs 12 residues. This CDR3 is CASSGLTDTQYF.

The V call is TRBV7-6, the J call TRBJ2-5. Germline CDR1 is SGHVS and CDR2 is FNYEAQ. The CDR3 runs to 15 residues. The CDR3 is CASSLVADQEETQYF.

V is TRBV4-3 and J is TRBJ1-2; TCRdb lists TRBD1, though no DNA is available to test this call. This CDR3 comprises 15 residues. The germline CDR1 and CDR2 sequences are LGHNA and YSLEER. This CDR3 is CASSQDSRAGYGYTF.

The chain is built from TRBV7-9 and TRBJ1-4; TCRdb outputs TRBD1, but without DNA this stays unchecked. Germline CDR1 reads SEHNR; CDR2 reads FQNEAQ (reference sequence). The CDR3 spans 14 residues. The CDR3 loop is CASSPGGADEKLFF.

This chain joins TRBV13 and TRBJ1-2; TCRdb selects TRBD1, and the lack of DNA leaves this call unchecked. Germline V gene sequence: CDR1 PRHDT, CDR2 FYEKMQ (reference sequence). The CDR3 contains 16 residues. The CDR3 protein is CASSQGAAQANYGYTF.

The chain uses TRBV7-9 and TRBJ1-1. Germline-derived CDR1 and CDR2 are SEHNR and FQNEAQ (reference sequence). The CDR3 is made up of 12 amino acids. This chain's CDR3 is CASSLGRAEAFF.

The rearrangement uses TRBV10-3 and TRBJ2-5; TCRdb's assignment of TRBD2 cannot be checked, as there is no DNA. Per the germline V gene, CDR1 is ENHRY and CDR2 is SYGVKD. The CDR3 spans 14 residues. CDR3 sequence: CAISEGLPQETQYF.

The chain joins TRBV29-1 to TRBJ1-2; the D call of TRBD1 rests on TCRdb alone, since no DNA is present to check it. The CDR3 totals 13 residues. Germline V gene data show CDR1 as SQVTM and CDR2 as ANQGSEA. The chain's CDR3 is CSGGEGSSYGYTF.

V and J are TRBV4-3 and TRBJ2-6. Looked up from germline, CDR1 is LGHNA and CDR2 is YSLEER. The length of the CDR3 is 16 residues. The CDR3 loop is CASSQGVFSGANVLTF.

The chain combines TRBV15 with TRBJ2-1. There are 14 residues in the CDR3. Germline CDR1 reads LNHNV; CDR2 reads YYDKDF (reference sequence). CDR3 amino acids: CATSRDKENNEQFF.

J is TRBJ2-7 and V is TRBV10-1. From germline, CDR1 is WNHNN and CDR2 SYGVQD (reference sequence). CDR3 length equals 14 residues. The CDR3 here is CASSESGRAYEQYF.

The genes are TRBV6-6 and TRBJ2-5; TCRdb gives TRBD2 as the D gene, but with no DNA this cannot be confirmed. Germline V CDR1 and CDR2: MNHNY, SVGAGI (reference sequence). The CDR3 runs to 18 residues. CDR3 sequence reads: CASPPLGREFSYQETQYF.

The chain employs TRBV4-2 and TRBJ2-7; no DNA is available, so the TRBD1 call from TCRdb remains unchecked. The CDR3 has 16 residues. Germline-derived CDR1 and CDR2 are LGHNA and YNFKEQ. The chain's CDR3 is CASSQGRWTGVHEQYF.

The chain joins TRBV11-2 to TRBJ2-3; there is no DNA to check the TCRdb D call of TRBD1. The CDR3 is 17 residues long. The germline V gene encodes CDR1 SGHAT and CDR2 FQNNGV. CDR3 amino acids: CASSSGQVPLSTDTQYF.

The chain joins TRBV29-1 to TRBJ2-2. The CDR3 covers 11 residues. The V gene's germline CDR1 is SQVTM and CDR2 ANQGSEA. The CDR3 spells CSVPDRGELFF.

This sequence joins TRBV24-1 and TRBJ2-1; TCRdb reports TRBD1, a call that lacks DNA to check it against. CDR3 length: 16 amino acids. Per the germline V gene, CDR1 is KGHDR and CDR2 is SFDVKD. The CDR3: CATSDLGGPPYNEQFF.

The chain is built from TRBV12-3 or TRBV12-4 and TRBJ2-2. The CDR3 runs to 14 residues. CDR3 sequence reads: CASRQWLETGELFF.

This chain links TRBV27 with TRBJ2-1; TCRdb proposes TRBD2, but this gene call is untestable without DNA. The CDR3 spans 17 residues. Per the germline V gene, CDR1 is MNHEY and CDR2 is SMNVEV (reference sequence). CDR3 region: CASTTSGGVLLNNEQFF.